This TCR beta chain emerged from a study of blood T cell repertoires in COVID-19. For the study at large: Sites across the United States, Italy and Spain contributed samples from acute and convalescent COVID-19. Sample material is recorded as cDNA or gDNA derived from T cells, B-cell-depleted T cells, or PBMCs.

The method was immunoSEQ multiplex PCR; TCRdb's version includes in-frame clones alone and lacks a portion of them. Here the sample spans some 190,000 clones, 75% to 80% being singletons. The V and J ends lost 3 bases and 7 bases respectively, with 24 bases between them. The germline gives CDR1 MNHEY, CDR2 SMNVEV (reference sequence). The CDR3 sequence is 17 residues long. The table lists this clone with a count of one. The rearrangement uses TRBV27 and TRBJ1-2; D remains unclear. Input material: peripheral blood. This clonotype was sampled from a woman aged 45-65 years with active or convalescent COVID-19. CDR3 amino acids: CASSLKPGREVRSGYTF. The CDR3 DNA sequence: TGTGCCAGCAGTTTGAAACCCGGGCGGGAAGTCAGGAGTGGCTACACCTTC.